This T cell receptor (beta chain) stems from a study of cytomegalovirus exposure and HLA in healthy donors. The primer mix had 60 Vbeta and 13 Jbeta primers. Data came from immunoSEQ multiplex PCR; TCRdb stores just in-frame clones and leaves some out. Here the sample spans over 50,000 clones, roughly nine tenths being singletons. The TCR originated in a man aged 25-45 years in good health and CMV-seropositive. Sequencing was carried out using PBMCs.

CDR3 nucleotides: TGCAGCGTGGGACAGGGGGGCCATCAGCCCCAGCATTTT. The encoded protein is CSVGQGGHQPQHF. V is TRBV29-1 and J is TRBJ1-5; TRBD1 aligns across 11 bases. The junction had 3 bases not matched to a gene; V was cut back by 6 bases and J by 5 bases. The CDR3 covers 13 residues. Germline CDR1 is SQVTM and CDR2 is ANQGSEA.